This T cell receptor (beta chain) was recovered during a study of identical twins. General study findings and limits: Abundant beta clonotypes from cord blood bore fewer insertions; memory repertoires lacked this pattern.

As to this clonotype: Antigen: not known.

TCRdb called the 5' RACE reads again in MiXCR, with one record for every CDR3 protein. The sample has some 790,000 distinct CDR3 sequences; roughly 20% are singletons. Germline V gene data show CDR1 as MGHDK and CDR2 as SYGVNS. The CDR3 is 17 residues long. The V end was cut by 3 bases, the J end by 8 bases, with 25 bases between. The same specimen was also included in a second study, on T cells expressing NK-cell markers. According to that study: An anti-gamma-delta TCR antibody confined sorting to alpha-beta TCR T cells across several of the experiments. The contribution of dominant NKG2C+ clonotypes to CD8+ T cells in six donors was roughly 1.0-7.5%.

The gene calls are TRBV25-1 and TRBJ1-1, with D tentatively TRBD1 (6 bases). The TCR originated in a young woman in good health. Sequenced: PBMCs. This CDR3 reads CASSDSTGTTRKREAFF. The CDR3 DNA reads as TGTGCCAGCAGTGATTCCACAGGGACAACGCGAAAACGAGAAGCTTTCTTT.